Detailed here is one T cell receptor beta chain. What it recognizes is unknown. Trimming took off 2 bases at V and 7 bases at J, with 8 bases between the two ends. The germline CDR1 and CDR2 sequences are SGHVS and FNYEAQ. The CDR3 spans 12 residues. This specimen comes from a study of CD8 T cells in ankylosing spondylitis. Study-wide points: Disease-linked clones bore a CD8+ phenotype, appearing relatively rarely in peripheral blood.

From the 5' RACE reads, TCRdb called clonotypes with MiXCR, one entry per CDR3 protein. The repertoire consists of hundreds of thousands of distinct CDR3 sequences, with roughly 32% occurring once and the leading ten covering approximately 4.4%. This chain joins TRBV7-6 and TRBJ1-1; no firm D call. The specimen was blood, either unsorted or a sorted T cell fraction (not recorded which). The clonotype comes from a male donor with ankylosing spondylitis or in good health (not recorded which). DNA of the CDR3: TGTGCCAGCAGCTTACCCCGGGGTGAAGCTTTCTTT. Translation gives CASSLPRGEAFF.